This T cell receptor beta chain was identified in a study of cytomegalovirus exposure and HLA in healthy donors. A multiplex PCR was run with 60 Vbeta primers and 13 Jbeta primers. The assay was immunoSEQ multiplex PCR, and TCRdb's table has in-frame clones only and misses some. This sample has 150,000 to 200,000 clones, with over 75% found just once. Study conclusions and caveats: Cytomegalovirus association was assigned to 150 to 200 TCR beta chains. The CMV antigen specificity of a few CMV-associated chains was confirmed through in vitro analysis.

A word on this clone: Its antigen is still unknown.

V shed 4 bases, J shed 6 bases, and the junction held 13 bases outside the gene matches. Germline V gives CDR1 LGHNA, CDR2 YNFKEQ. The CDR3 is made up of 16 amino acids. Sequenced: PBMCs. The gene calls are TRBV4-2 and TRBJ2-7; TRBD1 matches at 9 bases. This receptor was taken from a woman in her 50s in good health and CMV-seronegative. CDR3 sequence (DNA): TGTGCCAGCAGCCGACTACCGGGACAGGGAAGGGCCGAGCAGTACTTC. Translation gives CASSRLPGQGRAEQYF.